A single sample is the source of the 22 T cell receptor beta chains below, sequenced in a study of cytomegalovirus exposure and HLA in healthy donors. 60 Vbeta and 13 Jbeta primers were used in PCR. Generated by immunoSEQ multiplex PCR, the TCRdb table keeps only in-frame clones and is missing some. The sample has around 84,000 clones. What was sequenced was PBMCs. All receptors derive from a young man in good health and CMV-seronegative.

The V call is TRBV7-9, the J call TRBJ1-2, with D uncertain. Per the germline V gene, CDR1 is SEHNR and CDR2 is FQNEAQ (reference sequence). The V end lost 7 bases, the J end lost 5 bases, and 17 bases lay between the germline ends. The CDR3 spans 14 residues. CDR3 coding DNA: TGTGCCAGCACTCCGTGGGAGGAAGGGTATGGCTACACCTTC. Translated: CASTPWEEGYGYTF.

The chain combines TRBV5-6 with TRBJ1-2; D unresolved. The CDR3 length is 15 residues. Trimming shortened V by 0 bases and J by 5 bases, and 14 bases separated the two germline ends. Germline-derived CDR1 and CDR2 are SGHDT and YYEEEE. As DNA, the CDR3 is TGTGCCAGCAGCTTGGGTCCCGCAGCACTATATGGCTACACCTTC. It codes for CASSLGPAALYGYTF.

The chain couples TRBV9 to TRBJ2-3, with 12 bases aligning to TRBD1. Germline-derived CDR1 and CDR2 are SGDLS and YYNGEE. The V gene end was trimmed by 0 bases and the J gene end by 6 bases; junction bases not matched to a gene: 5. The CDR3 has 16 amino acids. The CDR3 here is CASSVEGQGAPDTQYF. CDR3 sequence (DNA): TGTGCCAGCAGCGTAGAGGGACAGGGGGCCCCCGATACGCAGTATTTT. The variable domain in full, completed from reference TRBV9 and TRBJ2-3, reads DSGVTQTPKHLITATGQRVTLRCSPRSGDLSVYWYQQSLDQGLQFLIQYYNGEERAKGNILERFSAQQFPDLHSELNLSSLELGDSALYFCASSVEGQGAPDTQYFGPGTRLTVL.

The rearrangement links TRBV7-9 to TRBJ1-1, with D possibly matching TRBD1 (6 bases). CDR1 and CDR2 from the germline V gene are SEHNR and FQNEAQ (reference sequence). Trimming removed 1 base at V and 3 bases at J, with 12 bases between. The CDR3 is 15 residues long. The DNA for the CDR3 is TGTGCCAGCAGCTTAGGAACATCAGGGGACACTGAAGCTTTCTTT. It is translated as CASSLGTSGDTEAFF.

The chain joins TRBV6-1 to TRBJ2-4; D possibly corresponds to TRBD2 (6 bases). The CDR3 totals 14 residues. Germline V gene data show CDR1 as MNHNS and CDR2 as SASEGT. V shed 0 bases and J shed 11 bases, with 14 bases lying between them. The DNA of the CDR3 is TGTGCCAGCAGTGAAGCCGTGGGGGGAACGGTTCAGTACTTC. This gives the protein CASSEAVGGTVQYF.

CDR3 DNA: TGTGCCAGCAGTGGGCGGGGGGACACTGAAGCTTTCTTT. Translation gives CASSGRGDTEAFF. The rearrangement links TRBV25-1 to TRBJ1-1; tentatively, D is TRBD1 (5 bases). The CDR3 is 13 residues long. Trimming cost V 4 bases and J 3 bases, with 9 bases left between them. Germline V CDR1 and CDR2: MGHDK, SYGVNS.

CDR3 nucleotide sequence: TGCACCAGCAAAGAGAAATTCATGAACACTGAAGCTTTCTTT. Translated: CTSKEKFMNTEAFF. The chain combines TRBV1 with TRBJ1-1. TRBV1 is reported as a pseudogene. The CDR3 runs 14 residues.

V usage is TRBV6-5 and J usage is TRBJ1-5, with D uncertain. V lost 0 bases and J 3 bases, leaving 6 bases between the germline ends. The CDR3 is 14 amino acids. Germline values: CDR1 MNHEY, CDR2 SVGAGI. The CDR3 reads CASSYSSPNQPQHF. The CDR3 region has the DNA TGTGCCAGCAGTTACTCGAGTCCCAATCAGCCCCAGCATTTT.

The chain uses TRBV5-4 and TRBJ1-2; 7 bases are a match to TRBD1. V was clipped by 0 bases and J by 8 bases; unmatched bases: 4. The CDR3 is 13 residues long. Germline CDR1 reads SGHNT; CDR2 reads YYREEE (reference sequence). The chain's CDR3 is CASSLVQGKGYTF. The DNA for the CDR3 is TGTGCCAGCAGCTTGGTACAGGGGAAGGGCTACACCTTC.

The chain combines TRBV7-9 with TRBJ2-5; weak D call: TRBD2 (6 bases). Between the trimmed V and J ends, which lost 5 bases and 2 bases, there was a span of 21 bases. CDR3 size: 17 residues. CDR1 SEHNR and CDR2 FQNEAQ come from the germline V gene (reference sequence). CDR3 in DNA: TGTGCCAGCAGCATTTTTCCGGGGGAACCCCCTCAAGAGACCCAGTACTTC. The encoded protein is CASSIFPGEPPQETQYF.

The chain uses TRBV2 and TRBJ1-5; D not resolved. Germline V gives CDR1 SNHLY, CDR2 FYNNEI. Trimming pared 1 base from V and 5 bases from J, leaving 12 bases between. The CDR3 covers 15 residues. CDR3 in amino acids: CASSEGAAVDQPQHF. CDR3 coding DNA: TGTGCCAGCAGTGAAGGGGCCGCTGTGGATCAGCCCCAGCATTTT.

The chain joins TRBV4-1 to TRBJ1-1; D is possibly TRBD1 (5 bases). CDR3 length: 16 amino acids. Germline V CDR1 and CDR2: MGHRA, YSYEKL. V shed 0 bases and J shed 0 bases, with 11 bases lying between them. In DNA form, the CDR3 reads TGCGCCAGCAGCCAAGAGTCGGGGGGAATGAACACTGAAGCTTTCTTT. Translated, it gives CASSQESGGMNTEAFF.

This chain joins TRBV5-3 and TRBJ2-1, with D uncertain. TRBV5-3 counts as an open reading frame of uncertain function. With 2 bases removed from V and 6 bases from J, the gap between germline ends came to 9 bases. The CDR3 has 13 amino acids. Here the CDR3 reads CARSLPTGNEQFF. The CDR3 DNA sequence: TGTGCCAGAAGCTTACCTACGGGCAATGAGCAGTTCTTC.

The rearrangement joins TRBV28 to TRBJ1-5; 9 positions match TRBD1. With V trimmed by 6 bases and J by 3 bases, 12 bases remained unmatched. This CDR3 contains 17 residues. Germline loops: CDR1 MDHEN, CDR2 SYDVKM. CDR3 residues: CASRKRDRAVFNQPQHF. The CDR3 DNA follows: TGTGCCAGCAGAAAACGGGACAGGGCAGTCTTCAATCAGCCCCAGCATTTT.

The rearrangement links TRBV11-2 to TRBJ2-1; 8 bases align to TRBD2. The V segment lost 3 bases and the J segment 2 bases; nucleotides outside the gene matches: 3. This CDR3 spans 15 amino acids. Germline lookup yields CDR1 SGHAT and CDR2 FQNNGV. CDR3 loop: CASSFTSGTYNEQFF. As DNA, the CDR3 is TGTGCCAGCAGCTTTACTAGCGGAACCTACAATGAGCAGTTCTTC.

The chain has TRBV10-3 and TRBJ2-4; 8 nucleotides line up with TRBD2. This CDR3 region has 15 residues. From germline, CDR1 is ENHRY and CDR2 SYGVKD. V lost 6 bases and J lost 8; bases outside the gene matches: 12. CDR3 in amino acids: CAISRDRGLDHIQYF. DNA of the CDR3: TGTGCCATCAGCCGAGACCGGGGACTAGATCACATTCAGTACTTC.

The V gene is TRBV30, the J gene TRBJ1-4; D uncertain. CDR1 and CDR2 (germline): GTSNPN, SVGIG (reference sequence). The CDR3 totals 14 residues. V lost 4 bases and J lost 3, with 12 bases in between. This CDR3 reads CAWNLAGPNEKLFF. The CDR3 DNA sequence: TGTGCCTGGAACCTAGCGGGTCCTAATGAAAAACTGTTTTTT.

The V call is TRBV10-3, the J call TRBJ1-2; D may be TRBD1 (6 bases). CDR1 is ENHRY, CDR2 SYGVKD, per germline. The V and J ends lost 0 bases and 4 bases respectively, with 21 bases between them. The CDR3 consists of 18 residues. This CDR3 reads CAISESELTGPTLYGYTF. CDR3 coding DNA: TGTGCCATCAGTGAGTCGGAGTTGACAGGACCCACCCTCTATGGCTACACCTTC.

J is TRBJ2-1 and V is TRBV7-7, with 8 bases fitting TRBD2. V dropped 1 base and J dropped 9; count of bases not matched to a gene: 5. The germline CDR1 and CDR2 sequences are SSHAT and FNYEAQ (reference sequence). The CDR3 covers 14 residues. This CDR3 is CASSLGAGAGEQFF. The DNA of the CDR3 is TGTGCCAGCAGCTTAGGAGCGGGAGCGGGTGAGCAGTTCTTC.

V is TRBV5-1 and J is TRBJ1-4, with 7 bases identical to TRBD1. The CDR3 totals 16 residues. Germline CDR1 and CDR2: SGHRS and YFSETQ. The V segment lost 2 bases and the J segment 4 bases; nucleotides outside the gene matches: 8. CDR3 sequence: CASSFIPGQNNEKLFF. CDR3 bases: TGCGCCAGCAGCTTTATCCCGGGACAGAATAATGAAAAACTGTTTTTT. The variable domain in full, with the rest retrieved from reference TRBV5-1 and TRBJ1-4, is KAGVTQTPRYLIKTRGQQVTLSCSPISGHRSVSWYQQTPGQGLQFLFEYFSETQRNKGNFPGRFSGRQFSNSRSEMNVSTLELGDSALYLCASSFIPGQNNEKLFFGSGTQLSVL.

The V gene is TRBV4-1, the J gene TRBJ2-5; weak D call: TRBD1 (5 bases). Trimming pared 5 bases from V and 1 base from J, leaving 11 bases between. This CDR3 is 14 amino acids long. The germline V gene encodes CDR1 MGHRA and CDR2 YSYEKL. Written as DNA, the CDR3 is TGCGCCAGCAGCTCAATGACAGTCCAAGAGACCCAGTACTTC. Amino acids: CASSSMTVQETQYF.

The CDR3, as DNA: TGTGCCAGCAGCCCCGCGGGGGGCCATGATCCACCTAGCTCCTACGAGCAGTACTTC. This encodes CASSPAGGHDPPSSYEQYF. This chain uses TRBV13 with TRBJ2-7; 8 bases fit TRBD2. With 5 bases clipped from V and 0 bases from J, the junction kept 18 bases outside the gene matches. Germline CDR1 reads PRHDT; CDR2 reads FYEKMQ (reference sequence). CDR3 size: 19 residues.